Below are 14 T cell receptor beta chains sequenced from a single sample in a study of T-cell reconstitution after alpha-beta-depleted transplantation in children. For TCRbeta, the library was prepared with unique molecular identifiers. Via MiXCR, TCRdb re-called the PCR reads, giving one row per CDR3 protein. The sample carries some 590,000 distinct CDR3 sequences, roughly a tenth recorded once. The starting material was PBMCs from the stem cell graft donor, obtained from the stem cell graft. All receptors derive from a human donor who donated a stem cell graft to a child with acute myeloid leukemia.

This clonotype has more than one count but fewer than ten. CDR3 amino acids: CASRRILGGYNEQFF. CDR3 coding DNA: TGTGCCAGCAGACGCATACTAGGGGGCTACAATGAGCAGTTCTTC. V and J are TRBV12-3 or TRBV12-4 and TRBJ2-1, with a tentative D call TRBD1 (6 bases). The CDR3 extends over 15 amino acids. The V and J ends lost 6 bases and 3 bases respectively, with 15 bases between them.

The gene calls are TRBV25-1 and TRBJ2-1, with TRBD2 matching over 11 bases. Germline V gives CDR1 MGHDK, CDR2 SYGVNS. CDR3 length: 15 residues. The junction had 10 bases not matched to a gene; V was cut back by 6 bases and J by 9 bases. The CDR3 coding sequence is TGTGCCAGCAGCCTGACTAGCGGGAAGAAAAGTGAGCAGTTCTTC. This translates into CASSLTSGKKSEQFF. Complete variable domain (other parts from reference TRBV25-1 and TRBJ2-1): EADIYQTPRYLVIGTGKKITLECSQTMGHDKMYWYQQDPGMELHLIHYSYGVNSTEKGDLSSESTVSRIRTEHFPLTLESARPSHTSQYLCASSLTSGKKSEQFFGPGTRLTVL.

V gene TRBV5-1 combines with J gene TRBJ2-2, with TRBD2 identical over 8 bases. CDR3 length equals 18 residues. The V segment lost 4 bases and the J segment 2 bases; nucleotides outside the gene matches: 13. CDR1 and CDR2 from the germline V gene are SGHRS and YFSETQ. CDR3 bases: TGCGCCAGCAGCCCGTCCATTTTAGCGGGATTAAACACCGGGGAGCTGTTTTTT. This sequence encodes CASSPSILAGLNTGELFF. The full variable domain, with the rest looked up from reference TRBV5-1 and TRBJ2-2, is KAGVTQTPRYLIKTRGQQVTLSCSPISGHRSVSWYQQTPGQGLQFLFEYFSETQRNKGNFPGRFSGRQFSNSRSEMNVSTLELGDSALYLCASSPSILAGLNTGELFFGEGSRLTVL.

This clonotype has a handful of counts. This chain links TRBV7-9 with TRBJ2-3; 7 positions agree with TRBD2. V dropped 5 bases and J dropped 2; count of bases not matched to a gene: 7. This CDR3 region has 15 residues. Looked up from germline, CDR1 is SEHNR and CDR2 is FQNEAQ (reference sequence). As DNA, the CDR3 is TGTGCCAGCAGCCCGACTAGCAGGGACACAGATACGCAGTATTTT. It is translated as CASSPTSRDTDTQYF.

This clonotype was recorded at least ten times. CDR3 sequence (DNA): TGCGCCAGCAGCACCGGGACTAGCGGGAATGAGCAGTTCTTC. This translates into CASSTGTSGNEQFF. The rearrangement links TRBV5-1 to TRBJ2-1; 12 bases map to TRBD2. The CDR3 runs 14 residues. Looked up from germline, CDR1 is SGHRS and CDR2 is YFSETQ. V was pared by 4 bases and J by 7 bases, with 3 bases of the junction left unmatched.

The chain couples TRBV6-2 or TRBV6-3 to TRBJ2-7; 8 nucleotides line up with TRBD1. The CDR3 extends over 15 amino acids. Germline-derived CDR1 and CDR2 are MNHEY and SVGEGT. Trimming took 4 bases from V and 2 from J; bases not matched to a gene: 7. DNA of the CDR3: TGTGCCAGCAGTTCGGGGACAGGATTCCCCTACGAGCAGTACTTC. This encodes CASSSGTGFPYEQYF.

In DNA form, the CDR3 reads TGTGCCAGCAGTACCAAGGACAGGGCTAGCACAGATACGCAGTATTTT. Protein sequence: CASSTKDRASTDTQYF. V and J are TRBV6-5 and TRBJ2-3; TRBD1 agrees at 8 bases. With V trimmed by 5 bases and J by 0 bases, 7 bases remained unmatched. This CDR3 has 16 amino acids. Germline V lookup: CDR1 MNHEY, CDR2 SVGAGI.

The chain combines TRBV20-1 with TRBJ2-3; 9 bases fit TRBD2. Trimming took 5 bases from V and 2 from J; bases not matched to a gene: 5. The germline gives CDR1 DFQATT, CDR2 SNEGSKA (reference sequence). The CDR3 is 14 amino acids. The CDR3 is CSASGLASTDTQYF. DNA for the CDR3: TGCAGTGCTTCCGGACTAGCGTCCACAGATACGCAGTATTTT.

This clonotype was picked up many times. The V and J genes are TRBV6-5 and TRBJ1-2; TRBD1 aligns across 7 bases. J lost 1 base, V lost 0 bases, and 5 bases had no gene match. Looked up from germline, CDR1 is MNHEY and CDR2 is SVGAGI. This CDR3 has 16 residues. The CDR3 sequence: CASSYSSGGNNYGYTF. CDR3 in DNA: TGTGCCAGCAGTTACTCATCAGGGGGTAATAACTATGGCTACACCTTC.

The rearrangement links TRBV29-1 to TRBJ1-1; D remains ambiguous. Trimming removed 2 bases at V and 4 bases at J, with 8 bases between. This CDR3 region has 12 residues. Germline V gene lookup returns CDR1 SQVTM and CDR2 ANQGSEA. CDR3 bases: TGCAGCGTTGAATCCGGTTCCACTGAAGCTTTCTTT. Translated: CSVESGSTEAFF. Based on the CDR3 plus reference TRBV29-1 and TRBJ1-1, the full variable domain is SAVISQKPSRDICQRGTSLTIQCQVDSQVTMMFWYRQQPGQSLTLIATANQGSEATYESGFVIDKFPISRPNLTFSTLTVSNMSPEDSSIYLCSVESGSTEAFFGQGTRLTVV.

This clonotype turned up a few times. The J gene is TRBJ2-2, the V gene TRBV6-1; D gene ambiguous. CDR3 size: 18 residues. V was pared by 6 bases and J by 4 bases, with 24 bases between. Germline V CDR1 and CDR2: MNHNS, SASEGT. The CDR3 coding sequence is TGTGCCAGCAGCCCTGGATTCCGGGCCCTTTCGACCACCGGGGAGCTGTTTTTT. Its translation: CASSPGFRALSTTGELFF.

In its sample, this clonotype was seen a few times. The chain recombines TRBV5-1 with TRBJ2-3, with TRBD2 matching 9 bases. Per the germline V gene, CDR1 is SGHRS and CDR2 is YFSETQ. CDR3 length equals 14 residues. Germline trimming cut 0 bases from V and 7 bases from J; bases unmatched to any gene: 3. The CDR3 DNA follows: TGCGCCAGCAGCTTGGAACTAGCGGGTAATACGCAGTATTTT. It codes for CASSLELAGNTQYF.

This clonotype has a handful of counts. The chain is built from TRBV7-8 and TRBJ2-7; TRBD2 agrees at 11 bases. V dropped 5 bases and J dropped 5; count of bases not matched to a gene: 8. The V gene's germline CDR1 is SGHVS and CDR2 FQNEAQ. The CDR3 covers 15 residues. The CDR3 coding sequence is TGTGCCAGCAGCAAGATGACTAGCGGGAAAGACGAGCAGTACTTC. Its protein product is CASSKMTSGKDEQYF. Full variable domain (rest looked up from reference TRBV7-8 and TRBJ2-7): GAGVSQSPRYKVAKRGQDVALRCDPISGHVSLFWYQQALGQGPEFLTYFQNEAQLDKSGLPSDRFFAERPEGSVSTLKIQRTQQEDSAVYLCASSKMTSGKDEQYFGPGTRLTVT.

The chain combines TRBV29-1 with TRBJ1-2; TRBD1 matches at 8 bases. Germline V gene sequence: CDR1 SQVTM, CDR2 ANQGSEA. This CDR3 has 11 amino acids. V lost 6 bases, J lost 8 bases, and 5 bases stayed unmatched. The DNA of the CDR3 is TGCAGCGTCGACAGGGGTGGAGGCTACACCTTC. It yields the protein CSVDRGGGYTF.